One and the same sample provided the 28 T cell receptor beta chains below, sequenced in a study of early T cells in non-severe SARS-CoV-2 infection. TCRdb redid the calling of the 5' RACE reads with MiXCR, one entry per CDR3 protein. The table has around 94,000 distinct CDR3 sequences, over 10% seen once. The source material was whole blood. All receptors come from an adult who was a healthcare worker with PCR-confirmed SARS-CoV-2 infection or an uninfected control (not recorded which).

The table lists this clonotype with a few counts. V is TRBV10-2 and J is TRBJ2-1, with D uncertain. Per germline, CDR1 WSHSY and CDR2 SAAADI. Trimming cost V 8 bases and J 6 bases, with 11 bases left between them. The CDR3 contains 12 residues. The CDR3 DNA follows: TGCGCCAGCTTTGCGACAACCAATGAGCAGTTCTTC. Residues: CASFATTNEQFF.

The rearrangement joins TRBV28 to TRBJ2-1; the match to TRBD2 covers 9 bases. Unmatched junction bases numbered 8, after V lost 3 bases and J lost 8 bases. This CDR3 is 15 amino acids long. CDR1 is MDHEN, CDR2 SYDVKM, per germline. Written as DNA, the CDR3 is TGTGCCAGCAGTTTTAAGCGGGAGGTCTTCCATGAGCAGTTCTTC. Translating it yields CASSFKREVFHEQFF.

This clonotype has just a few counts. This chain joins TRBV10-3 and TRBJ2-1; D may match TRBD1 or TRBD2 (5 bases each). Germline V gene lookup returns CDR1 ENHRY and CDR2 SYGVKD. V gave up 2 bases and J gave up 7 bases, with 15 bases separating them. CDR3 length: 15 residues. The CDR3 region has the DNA TGTGCCATCAGTGAGGCCGGGACCACAGTTAATGAGCAGTTCTTC. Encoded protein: CAISEAGTTVNEQFF.

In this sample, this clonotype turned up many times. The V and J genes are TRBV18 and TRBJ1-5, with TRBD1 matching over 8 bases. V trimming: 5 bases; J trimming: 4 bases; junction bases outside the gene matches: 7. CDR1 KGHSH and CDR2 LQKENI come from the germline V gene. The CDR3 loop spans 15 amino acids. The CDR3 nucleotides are TGTGCCAGCTCAGCAGGACAGGGCTTAAATCAGCCCCAGCATTTT. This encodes CASSAGQGLNQPQHF.

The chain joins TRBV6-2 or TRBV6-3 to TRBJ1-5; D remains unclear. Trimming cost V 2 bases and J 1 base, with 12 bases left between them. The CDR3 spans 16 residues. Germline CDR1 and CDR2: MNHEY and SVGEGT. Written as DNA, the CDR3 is TGTGCCAGCAGTTACGGAGTGGGAGTGAGCAATCAGCCCCAGCATTTT. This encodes CASSYGVGVSNQPQHF.

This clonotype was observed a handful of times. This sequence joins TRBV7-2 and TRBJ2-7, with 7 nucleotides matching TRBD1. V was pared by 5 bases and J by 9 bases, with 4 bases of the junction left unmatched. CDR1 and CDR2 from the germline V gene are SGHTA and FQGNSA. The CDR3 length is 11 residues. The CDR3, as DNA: TGTGCCAGCAGCGTGGGGGACAGGCAGTACTTC. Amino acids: CASSVGDRQYF.

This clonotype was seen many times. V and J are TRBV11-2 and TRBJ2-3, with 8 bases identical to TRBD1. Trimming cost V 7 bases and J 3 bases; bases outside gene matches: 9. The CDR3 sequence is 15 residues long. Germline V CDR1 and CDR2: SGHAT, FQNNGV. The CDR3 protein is CASTSGGAPTDTQYF. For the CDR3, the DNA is TGTGCCAGCACCTCAGGGGGCGCCCCTACAGATACGCAGTATTTT.

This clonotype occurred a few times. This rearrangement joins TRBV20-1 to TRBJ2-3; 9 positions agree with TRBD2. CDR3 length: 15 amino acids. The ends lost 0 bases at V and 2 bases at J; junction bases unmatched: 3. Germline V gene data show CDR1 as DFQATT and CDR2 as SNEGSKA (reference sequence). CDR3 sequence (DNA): TGCAGTGCTAGAGATCTAGCGGGGCTCACAGATACGCAGTATTTT. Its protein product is CSARDLAGLTDTQYF.

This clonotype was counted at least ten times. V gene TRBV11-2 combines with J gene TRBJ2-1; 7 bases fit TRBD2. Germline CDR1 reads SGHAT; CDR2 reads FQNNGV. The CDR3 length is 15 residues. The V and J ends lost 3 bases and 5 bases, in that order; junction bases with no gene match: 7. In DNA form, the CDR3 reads TGTGCCAGCAGCTTTCTACGGGACTACAACAATGAGCAGTTCTTC. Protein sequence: CASSFLRDYNNEQFF.

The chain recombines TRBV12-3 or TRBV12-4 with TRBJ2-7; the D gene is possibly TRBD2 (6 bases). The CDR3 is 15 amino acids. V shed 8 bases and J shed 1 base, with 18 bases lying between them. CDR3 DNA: TGTGCCAGCGCGGGGATAATACGAGAGTCCTACGAGCAGTACTTC. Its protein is CASAGIIRESYEQYF.

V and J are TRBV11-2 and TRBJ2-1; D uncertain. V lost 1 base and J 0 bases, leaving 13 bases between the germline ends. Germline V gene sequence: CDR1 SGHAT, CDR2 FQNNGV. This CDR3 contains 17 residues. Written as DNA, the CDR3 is TGTGCCAGCAGCTTAGTATCCCCTTTAAGCTCCTACAATGAGCAGTTCTTC. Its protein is CASSLVSPLSSYNEQFF.

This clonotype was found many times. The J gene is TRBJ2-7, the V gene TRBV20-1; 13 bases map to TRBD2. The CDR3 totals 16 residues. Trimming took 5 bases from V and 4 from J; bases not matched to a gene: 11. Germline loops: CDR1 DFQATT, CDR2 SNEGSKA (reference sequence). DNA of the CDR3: TGCAGTGCTGGGAGGACTAGCGGGAGAATGGGGTACGAGCAGTACTTC. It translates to CSAGRTSGRMGYEQYF.

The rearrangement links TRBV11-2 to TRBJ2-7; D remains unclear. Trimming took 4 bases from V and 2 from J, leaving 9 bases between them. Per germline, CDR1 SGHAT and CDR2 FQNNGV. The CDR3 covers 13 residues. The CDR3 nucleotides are TGTGCCAGCAGCTCTGACAACACCTACGAGCAGTACTTC. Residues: CASSSDNTYEQYF.

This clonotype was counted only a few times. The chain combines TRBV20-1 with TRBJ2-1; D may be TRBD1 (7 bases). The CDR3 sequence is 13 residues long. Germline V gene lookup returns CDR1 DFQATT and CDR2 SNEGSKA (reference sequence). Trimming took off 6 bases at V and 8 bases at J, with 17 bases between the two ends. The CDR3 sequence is CSARGAWLDEQFF. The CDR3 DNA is TGCAGTGCCAGGGGGGCTTGGCTCGATGAGCAGTTCTTC.

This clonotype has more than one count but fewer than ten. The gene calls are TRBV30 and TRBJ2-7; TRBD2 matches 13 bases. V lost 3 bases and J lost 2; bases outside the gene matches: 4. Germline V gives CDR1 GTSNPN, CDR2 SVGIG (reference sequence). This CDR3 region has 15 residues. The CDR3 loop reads CAWSLTSGRPYEQYF. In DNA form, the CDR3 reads TGTGCCTGGAGCTTGACTAGCGGGAGGCCCTACGAGCAGTACTTC.

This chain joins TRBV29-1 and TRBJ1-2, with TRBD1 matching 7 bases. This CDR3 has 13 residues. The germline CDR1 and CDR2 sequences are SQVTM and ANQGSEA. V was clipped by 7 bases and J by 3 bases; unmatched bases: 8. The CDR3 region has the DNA TGCAGCGGCTCACAGGGGCTCTACTATGGCTACACCTTC. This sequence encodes CSGSQGLYYGYTF.

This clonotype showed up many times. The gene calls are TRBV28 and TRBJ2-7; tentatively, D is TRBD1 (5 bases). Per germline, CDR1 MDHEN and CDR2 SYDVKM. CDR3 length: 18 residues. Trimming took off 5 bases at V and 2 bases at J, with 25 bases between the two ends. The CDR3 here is CASSPTHPFKGQTYEQYF. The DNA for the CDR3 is TGTGCCAGCAGTCCTACTCACCCTTTTAAGGGGCAGACCTACGAGCAGTACTTC.

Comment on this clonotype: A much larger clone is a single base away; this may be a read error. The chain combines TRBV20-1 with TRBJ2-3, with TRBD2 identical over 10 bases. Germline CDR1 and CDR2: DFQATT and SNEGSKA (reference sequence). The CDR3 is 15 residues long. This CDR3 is CSARDSGLATDTLYF. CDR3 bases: TGCAGTGCTAGAGATTCGGGACTAGCGACAGATACGCTGTATTTT.

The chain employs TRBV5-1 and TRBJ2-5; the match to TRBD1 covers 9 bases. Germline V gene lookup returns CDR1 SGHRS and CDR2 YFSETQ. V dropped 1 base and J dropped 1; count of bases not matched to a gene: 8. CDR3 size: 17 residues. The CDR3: CASSLTPDRGGQETQYF. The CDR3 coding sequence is TGCGCCAGCAGCTTGACTCCGGACAGGGGAGGCCAAGAGACCCAGTACTTC.

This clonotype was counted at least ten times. CDR3: CASSLTRTANTEAFF. Here the CDR3 DNA reads TGTGCCAGCAGTTTAACAAGGACGGCGAACACTGAAGCTTTCTTT. This chain joins TRBV28 and TRBJ1-1; D not certain. Germline CDR1 is MDHEN and CDR2 is SYDVKM. The CDR3 is made up of 15 amino acids. V lost 2 bases, J lost 1 base, and 11 bases lay in between.

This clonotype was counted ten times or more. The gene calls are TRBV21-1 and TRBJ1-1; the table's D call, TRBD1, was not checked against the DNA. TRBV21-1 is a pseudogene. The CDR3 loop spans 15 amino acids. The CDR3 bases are TGTGCCAGCAGCCCTGGGGGGCAGATGAACACTGAAGCTTTCTTT. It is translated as CASSPGGQMNTEAFF.

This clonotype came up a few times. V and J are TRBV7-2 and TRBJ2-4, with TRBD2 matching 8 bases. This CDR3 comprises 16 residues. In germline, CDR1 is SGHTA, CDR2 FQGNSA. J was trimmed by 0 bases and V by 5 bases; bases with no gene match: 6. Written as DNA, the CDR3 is TGTGCCAGCAGCAAGACTAGCGACCGAGCCAAAAACATTCAGTACTTC. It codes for CASSKTSDRAKNIQYF.

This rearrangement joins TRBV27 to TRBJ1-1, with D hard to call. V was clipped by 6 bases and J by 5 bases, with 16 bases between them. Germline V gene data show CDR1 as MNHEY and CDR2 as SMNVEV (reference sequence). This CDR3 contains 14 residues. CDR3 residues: CASRSPPLGTEAFF. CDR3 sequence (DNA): TGTGCCAGCAGATCTCCCCCGTTAGGAACTGAAGCTTTCTTT.

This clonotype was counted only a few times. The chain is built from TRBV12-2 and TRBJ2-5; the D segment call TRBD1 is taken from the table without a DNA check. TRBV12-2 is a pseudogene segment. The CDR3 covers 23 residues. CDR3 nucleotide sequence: TGTGCAAGTCGCTTAAAAAAGACAGGGCTGGTCAATGCGGTTGGTATTACACAAGAGACCCAGTACTTC. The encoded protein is CASRLKKTGLVNAVGITQETQYF.

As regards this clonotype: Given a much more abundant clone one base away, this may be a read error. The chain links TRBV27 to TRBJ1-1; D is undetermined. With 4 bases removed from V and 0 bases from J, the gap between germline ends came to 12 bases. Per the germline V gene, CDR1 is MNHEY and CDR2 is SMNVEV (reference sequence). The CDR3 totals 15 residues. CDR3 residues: CASSSIGWVNTEAFF. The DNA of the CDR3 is TGTGCCAGCAGTTCAATAGGGTGGGTGAACACTGAAGCTTTCTTT.

The CDR3 reads CASSLAGPSYNEQFF. In nucleotides, the CDR3 is TGCGCCAGCAGCTTGGCCGGTCCCTCCTACAATGAGCAGTTCTTC. The chain joins TRBV5-1 to TRBJ2-1; no reliable D call. The CDR3 loop spans 15 amino acids. V lost 0 bases to trimming and J lost 0 bases, with 7 bases between them. Per germline, CDR1 SGHRS and CDR2 YFSETQ.

The CDR3 region has the DNA TGTGCCAGCAGTACCAGACCGGATTTGCGCACAGATACGCAGTATTTT. It codes for CASSTRPDLRTDTQYF. V is TRBV6-5 and J is TRBJ2-3; D is uncertain. The CDR3 totals 16 residues. The V end was cut by 5 bases, the J end by 1 base, with 16 bases between. CDR1 MNHEY and CDR2 SVGAGI come from the germline V gene.

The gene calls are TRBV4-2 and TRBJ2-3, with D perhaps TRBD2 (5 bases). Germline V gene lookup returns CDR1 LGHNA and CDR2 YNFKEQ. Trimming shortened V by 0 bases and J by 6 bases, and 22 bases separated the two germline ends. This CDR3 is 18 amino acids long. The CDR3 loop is CASSQDVLLGAEGDTQYF. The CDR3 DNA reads TGTGCCAGCAGCCAAGATGTTCTGTTGGGAGCGGAAGGGGATACGCAGTATTTT.